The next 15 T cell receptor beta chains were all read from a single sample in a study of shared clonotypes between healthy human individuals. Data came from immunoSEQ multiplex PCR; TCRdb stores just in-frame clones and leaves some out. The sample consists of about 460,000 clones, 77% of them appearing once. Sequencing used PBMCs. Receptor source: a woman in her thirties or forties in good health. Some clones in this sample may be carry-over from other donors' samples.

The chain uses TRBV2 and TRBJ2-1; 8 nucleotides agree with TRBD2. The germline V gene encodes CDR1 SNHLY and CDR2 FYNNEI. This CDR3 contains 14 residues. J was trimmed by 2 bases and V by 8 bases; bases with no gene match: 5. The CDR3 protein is CASSPGLAYNEQFF. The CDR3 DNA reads TGTGCCAGCTCACCGGGACTAGCCTACAATGAGCAGTTCTTC.

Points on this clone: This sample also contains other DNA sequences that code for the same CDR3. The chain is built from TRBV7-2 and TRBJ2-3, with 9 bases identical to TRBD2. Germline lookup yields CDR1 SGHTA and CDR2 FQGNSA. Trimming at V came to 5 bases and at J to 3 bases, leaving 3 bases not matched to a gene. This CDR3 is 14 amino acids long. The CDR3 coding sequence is TGTGCCAGCAGCCGGGGACTAGCAACAGATACGCAGTATTTT. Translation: CASSRGLATDTQYF.

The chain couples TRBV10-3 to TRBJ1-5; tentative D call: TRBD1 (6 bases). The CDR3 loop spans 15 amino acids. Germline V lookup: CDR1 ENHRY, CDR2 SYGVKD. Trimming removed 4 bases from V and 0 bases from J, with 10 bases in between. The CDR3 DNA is TGTGCCATCAGTGTGGCAGGGGATAGCAATCAGCCCCAGCATTTT. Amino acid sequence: CAISVAGDSNQPQHF.

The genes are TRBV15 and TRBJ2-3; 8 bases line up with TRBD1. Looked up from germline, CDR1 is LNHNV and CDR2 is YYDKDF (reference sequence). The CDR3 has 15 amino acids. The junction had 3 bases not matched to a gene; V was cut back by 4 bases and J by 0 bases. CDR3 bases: TGTGCCACCAGCAACGGACAGGGCAGCACAGATACGCAGTATTTT. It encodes CATSNGQGSTDTQYF. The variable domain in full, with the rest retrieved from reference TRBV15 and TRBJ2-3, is DAMVIQNPRYQVTQFGKPVTLSCSQTLNHNVMYWYQQKSSQAPKLLFHYYDKDFNNEADTPDNFQSRRPNTSFCFLDIRSPGLGDTAMYLCATSNGQGSTDTQYFGPGTRLTVL.

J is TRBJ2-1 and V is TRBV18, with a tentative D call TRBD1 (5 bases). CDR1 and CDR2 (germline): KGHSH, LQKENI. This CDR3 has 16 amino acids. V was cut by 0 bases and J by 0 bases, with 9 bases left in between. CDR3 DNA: TGTGCCAGCTCACCACCCCGGACAACCTCCTACAATGAGCAGTTCTTC. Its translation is CASSPPRTTSYNEQFF. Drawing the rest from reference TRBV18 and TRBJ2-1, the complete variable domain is NAGVMQNPRHLVRRRGQEARLRCSPMKGHSHVYWYRQLPEEGLKFMVYLQKENIIDESGMPKERFSAEFPKEGPSILRIQQVVRGDSAAYFCASSPPRTTSYNEQFFGPGTRLTVL.

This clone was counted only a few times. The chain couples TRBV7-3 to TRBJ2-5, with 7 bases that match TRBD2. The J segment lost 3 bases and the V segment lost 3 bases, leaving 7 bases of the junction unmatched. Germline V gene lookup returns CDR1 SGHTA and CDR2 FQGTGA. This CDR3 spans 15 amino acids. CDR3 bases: TGTGCCAGCAGCTTGGGCGGGAGAGAGGAAGAGACCCAGTACTTC. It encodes CASSLGGREEETQYF.

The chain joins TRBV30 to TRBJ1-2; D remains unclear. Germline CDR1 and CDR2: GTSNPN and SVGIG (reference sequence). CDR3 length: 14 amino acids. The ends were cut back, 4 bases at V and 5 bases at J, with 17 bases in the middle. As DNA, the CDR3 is TGTGCCTGGACAGGACCCTCCAAATATTATGGCTACACCTTC. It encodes CAWTGPSKYYGYTF.

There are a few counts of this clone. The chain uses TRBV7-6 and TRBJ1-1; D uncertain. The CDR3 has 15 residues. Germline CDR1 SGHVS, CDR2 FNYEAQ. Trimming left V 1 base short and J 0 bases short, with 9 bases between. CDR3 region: CASSLVSGLNTEAFF. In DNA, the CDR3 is TGTGCCAGCAGCTTAGTTTCCGGGTTGAACACTGAAGCTTTCTTT.

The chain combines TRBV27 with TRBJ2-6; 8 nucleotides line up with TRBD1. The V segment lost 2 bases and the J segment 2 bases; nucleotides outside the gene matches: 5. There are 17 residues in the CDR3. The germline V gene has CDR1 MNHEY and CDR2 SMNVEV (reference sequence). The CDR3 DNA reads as TGTGCCAGCAGTTTAGACAGGGGAATCGCTGGGGCCAACGTCCTGACTTTC. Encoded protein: CASSLDRGIAGANVLTF.

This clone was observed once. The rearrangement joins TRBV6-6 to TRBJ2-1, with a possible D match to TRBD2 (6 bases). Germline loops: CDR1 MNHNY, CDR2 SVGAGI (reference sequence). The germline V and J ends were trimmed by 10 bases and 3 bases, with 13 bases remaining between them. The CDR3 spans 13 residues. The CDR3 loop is CATRRAYYNEQFF. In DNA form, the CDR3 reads TGTGCCACCAGGAGGGCTTACTACAATGAGCAGTTCTTC.

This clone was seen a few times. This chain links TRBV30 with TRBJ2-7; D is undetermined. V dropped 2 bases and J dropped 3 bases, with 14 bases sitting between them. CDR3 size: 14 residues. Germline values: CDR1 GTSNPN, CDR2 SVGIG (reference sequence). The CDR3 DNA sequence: TGTGCCTGGAGTCCGCTGGCGGAGTTCTACGAGCAGTACTTC. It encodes CAWSPLAEFYEQYF.

The CDR3 sequence: CAWSVDGQGTEKLFF. CDR3 DNA sequence: TGTGCCTGGAGTGTAGACGGACAGGGGACTGAAAAACTGTTTTTT. The V gene is TRBV30, the J gene TRBJ1-4; 9 positions match TRBD1. V was pared by 0 bases and J by 7 bases, with 6 bases of the junction left unmatched. Germline-derived CDR1 and CDR2 are GTSNPN and SVGIG (reference sequence). CDR3 length equals 15 residues.

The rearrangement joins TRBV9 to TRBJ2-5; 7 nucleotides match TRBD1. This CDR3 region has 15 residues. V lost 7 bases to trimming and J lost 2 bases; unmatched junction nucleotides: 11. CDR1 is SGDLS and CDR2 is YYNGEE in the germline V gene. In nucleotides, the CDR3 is TGTGCCAGCGAGCCCGGGACAGCATCACAAGAGACCCAGTACTTC. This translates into CASEPGTASQETQYF.

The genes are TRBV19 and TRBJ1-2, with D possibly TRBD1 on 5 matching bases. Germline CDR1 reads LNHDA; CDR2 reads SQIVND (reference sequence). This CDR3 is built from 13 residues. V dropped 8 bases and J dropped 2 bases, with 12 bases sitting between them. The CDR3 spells CASEVGRNYGYTF. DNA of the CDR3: TGTGCCAGTGAGGTGGGGCGAAACTATGGCTACACCTTC.

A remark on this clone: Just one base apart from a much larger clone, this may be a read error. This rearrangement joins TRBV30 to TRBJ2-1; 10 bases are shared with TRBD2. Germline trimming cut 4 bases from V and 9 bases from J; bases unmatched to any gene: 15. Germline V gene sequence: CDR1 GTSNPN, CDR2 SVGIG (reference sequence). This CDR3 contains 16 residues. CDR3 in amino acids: CAWNPLGTSAEGEQFF. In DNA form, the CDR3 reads TGTGCCTGGAACCCTCTGGGGACTAGCGCGGAAGGTGAGCAGTTCTTC.